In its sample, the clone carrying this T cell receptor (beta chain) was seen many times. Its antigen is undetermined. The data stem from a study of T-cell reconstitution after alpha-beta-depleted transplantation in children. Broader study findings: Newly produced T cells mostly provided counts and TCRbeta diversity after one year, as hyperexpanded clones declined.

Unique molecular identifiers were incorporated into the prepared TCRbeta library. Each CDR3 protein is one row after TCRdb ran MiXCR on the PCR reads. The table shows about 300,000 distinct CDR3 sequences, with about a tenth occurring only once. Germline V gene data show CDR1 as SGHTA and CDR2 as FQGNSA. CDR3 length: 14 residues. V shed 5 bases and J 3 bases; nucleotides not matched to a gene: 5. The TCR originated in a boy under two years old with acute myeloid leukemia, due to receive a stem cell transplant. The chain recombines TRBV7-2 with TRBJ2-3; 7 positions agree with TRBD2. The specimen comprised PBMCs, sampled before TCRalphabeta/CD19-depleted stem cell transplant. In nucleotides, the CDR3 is TGTGCCAGCAGCCGACCGGGACTAACAGATACGCAGTATTTT. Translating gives CASSRPGLTDTQYF.